At least ten counts were recorded for the clone carrying this T cell receptor (beta chain). Its cognate antigen is unknown. Libraries of TCR beta came from iRepertoire HTBI primers plus Arm-PCR of CDR3 regions. In the authors' methods: Across all samples, just over 60 TRBV segments and more than 11 TRBJ segments were identified. In TCRdb, the multiplex PCR reads were re-called with MiXCR into one record per CDR3 protein. The V and J calls and clone size are TCRdb's, not the authors'. The sample holds 530,000 or so distinct CDR3 sequences, roughly 12% seen once. The time point: newly diagnosed GD, antithyroid drugs for less than 3 months. The TCR library was made from RNA that had been extracted from PBMCs in TRIzol. This record comes from a study of regulatory T cells in long-lasting Graves disease. The study's findings and limits: Researchers reported studying only peripheral blood, not thyroid tissue. Favored usage of TRBV28, TRBJ1-2 and TRBJ2-5 was recorded in persistent disease.

The CDR3 runs to 12 residues. Germline lookup yields CDR1 SGHNT and CDR2 YENEEA. V lost 4 bases to trimming and J lost 1 base, with 4 bases between them. This sample also belongs to another study, concerning T cells in Graves' hyperthyroidism and ophthalmopathy.

Source: peripheral blood mononuclear cells (PBMCs), taken at new diagnosis, from a patient treated with antithyroid drugs. The clonotype originates from a man under 40 with Graves disease. The gene calls are TRBV11-3 and TRBJ1-1; D gene uncertain. CDR3 protein: CASSSGNTEAFF. In nucleotides, the CDR3 is TGTGCCAGCAGCTCGGGGAACACTGAAGCTTTCTTT.